Below, 11 T cell receptor beta chains from the same sample are listed, as sequenced in a study of blood T cell repertoires in COVID-19. Profiling relied on immunoSEQ multiplex PCR, and the TCRdb table lists in-frame clones only, not all of them. The profile shows roughly 230,000 clones, over 75% of them singletons. Specimen: PBMCs or T cells enriched from blood (not recorded which). These receptors were obtained from an older woman who had recovered from COVID-19.

This CDR3 reads CASSSYPTSAQETQYF. Written as DNA, the CDR3 is TGTGCCAGCAGTTCCTACCCGACTAGCGCCCAAGAGACCCAGTACTTC. The chain employs TRBV27 and TRBJ2-5, with 8 positions matching TRBD2. V was pared by 4 bases and J by 1 base, with 8 bases of the junction left unmatched. The CDR3 contains 16 residues. From germline, CDR1 is MNHEY and CDR2 SMNVEV (reference sequence).

The V and J genes are TRBV7-9 and TRBJ1-4; 8 bases map to TRBD1. CDR1 and CDR2 from the germline V gene are SEHNR and FQNEAQ (reference sequence). Losses at the gene ends were 5 bases for V and 7 bases for J; bases not matched to a gene: 6. The CDR3 loop spans 14 amino acids. DNA of the CDR3: TGTGCCAGCAGCCTGGACAGGGCAAGTGAAAAACTGTTTTTT. Protein product: CASSLDRASEKLFF.

In its sample, this clone was seen once. The chain recombines TRBV2 with TRBJ1-2; D possibly corresponds to TRBD1 (5 bases). Between the trimmed V and J ends, which lost 2 bases and 8 bases, there was a span of 12 bases. This CDR3 is built from 13 residues. CDR1 is SNHLY and CDR2 is FYNNEI in the germline V gene. The DNA of the CDR3 is TGTGCCAGCAGTGAACGTCAGGGTGGAGGCTACACCTTC. This encodes CASSERQGGGYTF.

The chain links TRBV6-5 to TRBJ2-5; 7 bases are shared with TRBD2. CDR3 length: 13 residues. Germline assignment: CDR1 MNHEY and CDR2 SVGAGI. The ends lost 4 bases at V and 5 bases at J; junction bases unmatched: 4. The CDR3 DNA sequence: TGTGCCAGCAGTTCGACCGGGGGGGAGACCCAGTACTTC. Its protein product is CASSSTGGETQYF.

The V call is TRBV19, the J call TRBJ1-2, with 9 nucleotides matching TRBD1. V lost 2 bases, J lost 2 bases, and 6 bases stayed unmatched. The germline CDR1 and CDR2 sequences are LNHDA and SQIVND (reference sequence). This CDR3 region has 16 residues. The chain's CDR3 is CASSISLTGGNYGYTF. The CDR3 DNA sequence: TGTGCCAGTAGTATATCTCTGACAGGGGGGAACTATGGCTACACCTTC.

This clone was seen more than once but under ten times. This sequence joins TRBV10-3 and TRBJ2-1; 12 bases line up with TRBD1. This CDR3 comprises 21 residues. Germline V gives CDR1 ENHRY, CDR2 SYGVKD. Trimming removed 0 bases from V and 0 bases from J; junction bases left unmatched: 12. CDR3 DNA sequence: TGTGCCATCAGTGAGTCGACCGGGACAGGGGGCGCGTCAGGCTCCTACAATGAGCAGTTCTTC. Encoded protein: CAISESTGTGGASGSYNEQFF.

This clone was counted a few times. This chain connects TRBV6-6 to TRBJ2-2; 15 bases match TRBD2. The V and J ends lost 5 bases and 4 bases, in that order; junction bases with no gene match: 5. CDR1 is MNHNY and CDR2 is SVGAGI in the germline V gene (reference sequence). The CDR3 length is 17 residues. As DNA, the CDR3 is TGTGCCAGCAGTCCGCCGGGACTAGCGGGAGGCACCGGGGAGCTGTTTTTT. The encoded protein is CASSPPGLAGGTGELFF.

This chain joins TRBV6-1 and TRBJ1-2; TRBD1 agrees at 8 bases. Trimming removed 6 bases from V and 4 bases from J; junction bases left unmatched: 16. Germline CDR1 MNHNS, CDR2 SASEGT. The CDR3 consists of 17 residues. CDR3 coding DNA: TGTGCCAGCAGAGAAACAGGGGGTCGCTCGGTTGCCTATGGCTACACCTTC. This gives the protein CASRETGGRSVAYGYTF.

This clone occurred a few times. This chain's CDR3 is CASSLRGAGGELFF. The CDR3 nucleotides read TGCGCCAGCAGCTTACGGGGGGCTGGCGGGGAGCTGTTTTTT. The genes are TRBV5-1 and TRBJ2-2; a weak D match, TRBD2 (7 bases). The CDR3 runs 14 residues. The germline V and J ends were trimmed by 2 bases and 7 bases, with 12 bases remaining between them. The germline gives CDR1 SGHRS, CDR2 YFSETQ. The full variable domain, rest sourced from reference TRBV5-1 and TRBJ2-2, is KAGVTQTPRYLIKTRGQQVTLSCSPISGHRSVSWYQQTPGQGLQFLFEYFSETQRNKGNFPGRFSGRQFSNSRSEMNVSTLELGDSALYLCASSLRGAGGELFFGEGSRLTVL.

V is TRBV21-1 and J is TRBJ2-3; TRBD2 was called by the table and not checked on the DNA. TRBV21-1 is listed as a pseudogene. The CDR3 is 15 amino acids. The CDR3 protein is CASTPGKRETDTQYF. The CDR3 nucleotides read TGTGCCAGCACCCCAGGGAAGCGGGAAACAGATACGCAGTATTTT.

V and J are TRBV15 and TRBJ2-5; tentatively, D is TRBD2 (6 bases). The CDR3 is 15 amino acids. Looked up from germline, CDR1 is LNHNV and CDR2 is YYDKDF (reference sequence). The V end lost 0 bases, the J end lost 5 bases, and 13 bases lay between the germline ends. The CDR3 region is CATSRDLAYGETQYF. The CDR3 nucleotides are TGTGCCACCAGCAGAGATCTAGCGTATGGGGAGACCCAGTACTTC. The variable domain in full, completed from reference TRBV15 and TRBJ2-5, reads DAMVIQNPRYQVTQFGKPVTLSCSQTLNHNVMYWYQQKSSQAPKLLFHYYDKDFNNEADTPDNFQSRRPNTSFCFLDIRSPGLGDTAMYLCATSRDLAYGETQYFGPGTRLLVL.